This T cell receptor (beta chain) was sequenced during a study of blood T cell repertoires in COVID-19. Overall study: Sites in the United States, Italy and Spain provided acute and convalescent COVID-19 samples.

Per the original data handling: Estimated nucleated cell counts came from reference gene primer amplification. TCRdb keeps only in-frame clones here, not all; method: immunoSEQ multiplex PCR. Clonal size and the V and J genes are those of that table, whereas D and trimming came from the DNA. In the table there are about 190,000 clones, roughly 78% of which are singletons. The CDR3 length is 16 residues. Trimming took 5 bases from V and 8 from J, leaving 19 bases between them. Germline CDR1 is SNHLY and CDR2 is FYNNEI. The clonotype was recovered from an elderly woman with active or convalescent COVID-19. Sequenced input: peripheral blood. The chain recombines TRBV2 with TRBJ1-6; TRBD1 is a possible D gene (6 bases). The CDR3 loop is CASSKTTGPWDSPLHF. DNA for the CDR3: TGTGCCAGCAGTAAGACGACAGGCCCTTGGGATTCACCCCTCCACTTT. The whole variable domain, remainder taken from reference TRBV2 and TRBJ1-6, is EPEVTQTPSHQVTQMGQEVILRCVPISNHLYFYWYRQILGQKVEFLVSFYNNEISEKSEIFDDQFSVERPDGSNFTLKIRSTKLEDSAMYFCASSKTTGPWDSPLHFGNGTRLTVT.